The 16 T cell receptor beta chains in this list originate from one sample, sequenced in a study of blood T cell repertoires in COVID-19. Generated by immunoSEQ multiplex PCR, the TCRdb table keeps only in-frame clones and is missing some. Of about 210,000 clones listed, about 91% are singletons. Sequencing input: peripheral blood. These receptors all stem from a woman between 40 and 50 years old with acute or convalescent COVID-19.

The chain links TRBV27 to TRBJ1-6; D is uncertain. The V and J ends lost 3 bases and 8 bases respectively, with 8 bases between them. The germline V gene encodes CDR1 MNHEY and CDR2 SMNVEV (reference sequence). This CDR3 has 13 residues. The CDR3 reads CASSFKIDSPLHF. CDR3 coding DNA: TGTGCCAGCAGTTTTAAGATAGATTCACCCCTCCACTTT.

This clone appeared once. The chain recombines TRBV7-2 with TRBJ1-5; D is unresolved. V gave up 1 base and J gave up 6 bases, with 10 bases separating them. This CDR3 spans 14 amino acids. In germline, CDR1 is SGHTA, CDR2 FQGNSA. The CDR3, as DNA: TGTGCCAGCAGCTTAGATGGAGGCAGTCAGCCCCAGCATTTT. Translating gives CASSLDGGSQPQHF.

The V gene is TRBV5-1, the J gene TRBJ1-1, with D uncertain. V was cut by 4 bases and J by 3 bases, with 10 bases left in between. This CDR3 has 13 residues. Germline CDR1 and CDR2: SGHRS and YFSETQ. DNA of the CDR3: TGCGCCAGCAGCAACAGAGCTTACACTGAAGCTTTCTTT. Amino acid sequence: CASSNRAYTEAFF.

The gene calls are TRBV5-1 and TRBJ2-3, with 12 bases that match TRBD2. The length of the CDR3 is 17 residues. With 4 bases clipped from V and 0 bases from J, the junction kept 6 bases outside the gene matches. The germline V gene encodes CDR1 SGHRS and CDR2 YFSETQ. The CDR3 sequence is CASSPGLAGSSTDTQYF. CDR3 nucleotides: TGCGCCAGCAGCCCGGGACTAGCGGGCTCTAGCACAGATACGCAGTATTTT.

This chain links TRBV3-1 (or the pseudogene TRBV3-2) with TRBJ2-5, with 9 bases matching TRBD1. V dropped 1 base and J dropped 5; count of bases not matched to a gene: 5. Germline CDR1 is LGHDT and CDR2 is YNNKEL (reference sequence). The CDR3 covers 15 residues. As DNA, the CDR3 is TGTGCCAGCAGCCAAGGGACAGGGGTTTGGGAGACCCAGTACTTC. This sequence encodes CASSQGTGVWETQYF.

In this sample, this clone turned up once. V is TRBV6-6 and J is TRBJ1-3; possible D gene TRBD1, 6 bases. CDR3 length: 15 amino acids. The germline V gene encodes CDR1 MNHNY and CDR2 SVGAGI (reference sequence). V lost 7 bases, J lost 4 bases, and 17 bases lay in between. CDR3 sequence (DNA): TGTGCCAGCACCCTACGTGGGGGCTCGGGAAACACCATATATTTT. This codes for CASTLRGGSGNTIYF.

V and J are TRBV5-8 and TRBJ1-2, with D possibly matching TRBD1 (5 bases). V was clipped by 10 bases and J by 2 bases, with 15 bases between them. CDR3 size: 13 residues. The germline gives CDR1 SGHTS, CDR2 YDEGEE. CDR3 nucleotide sequence: TGTGCCGACCGAAGCCGGGGGAACTATGGCTACACCTTC. It encodes CADRSRGNYGYTF.

The rearrangement uses TRBV19 and TRBJ1-5; D is uncertain. This CDR3 is 12 amino acids long. V was cut by 3 bases and J by 7 bases, with 7 bases left in between. Germline V gene data show CDR1 as LNHDA and CDR2 as SQIVND (reference sequence). CDR3 DNA: TGTGCCAGTAGTATGATACGGCAGCCCCAGCATTTT. It translates to CASSMIRQPQHF.

V and J are TRBV2 and TRBJ2-1, with 14 bases matching TRBD2. Germline CDR1 and CDR2: SNHLY and FYNNEI. V lost 9 bases to trimming and J lost 2 bases; unmatched junction nucleotides: 3. CDR3 length equals 15 residues. DNA of the CDR3: TGTGCCAGTGGGGGACTAGCGGGGGCCTACAATGAGCAGTTCTTC. Protein sequence: CASGGLAGAYNEQFF.

This CDR3 reads CASSLAGGLENEQYV. CDR3 bases: TGTGCCAGCAGCTTGGCAGGGGGCTTAGAAAACGAGCAGTACGTC. This sequence joins TRBV5-7 and TRBJ2-7; 8 bases are shared with TRBD1. TRBV5-7 is flagged as an ORF with uncertain function. This CDR3 region has 15 residues. V was clipped by 0 bases and J by 5 bases; unmatched bases: 7.

V and J are TRBV28 and TRBJ2-5; 13 bases map to TRBD2. V gave up 7 bases and J gave up 0 bases; unmatched junction bases: 23. Germline V gives CDR1 MDHEN, CDR2 SYDVKM. The CDR3 extends over 22 amino acids. The CDR3 protein is CASTQLAGGGVGESLYQETQYF. The CDR3, as DNA: TGTGCCAGCACCCAACTAGCGGGGGGGGGTGTTGGAGAATCCCTGTACCAAGAGACCCAGTACTTC. Together with reference TRBV28 and TRBJ2-5, the CDR3 gives the full variable domain: DVKVTQSSRYLVKRTGEKVFLECVQDMDHENMFWYRQDPGLGLRLIYFSYDVKMKEKGDIPEGYSVSREKKERFSLILESASTNQTSMYLCASTQLAGGGVGESLYQETQYFGPGTRLLVL.

V and J are TRBV6-1 and TRBJ1-3; no firm D call. From germline, CDR1 is MNHNS and CDR2 SASEGT. This CDR3 contains 15 residues. V lost 0 bases, J lost 8 bases, and 14 bases lay in between. CDR3 in DNA: TGTGCCAGCAGTGAAGCGCTTCGACCGAGGGACACCATATATTTT. This translates into CASSEALRPRDTIYF.

The sample holds many counts of this clone. This chain links TRBV3-1 (or the pseudogene TRBV3-2) with TRBJ2-3, with D perhaps matching TRBD1 (6 bases). This CDR3 spans 13 amino acids. Germline CDR1 LGHDT, CDR2 YNNKEL (reference sequence). V shed 2 bases and J shed 6 bases, with 9 bases lying between them. Here the CDR3 reads CASSQQGPDTQYF. The DNA for the CDR3 is TGTGCCAGCAGCCAACAGGGGCCGGATACGCAGTATTTT.

Remarks on this clone: This CDR3 is also generated by other DNA sequences in the sample. V is TRBV18 and J is TRBJ2-5, with TRBD1 identical over 8 bases. The germline gives CDR1 KGHSH, CDR2 LQKENI. This CDR3 spans 14 amino acids. V shed 3 bases, J shed 2 bases, and the junction held 2 bases outside the gene matches. CDR3 DNA: TGTGCCAGCTCACCCGGGACAGGTCAAGAGACCCAGTACTTC. It yields the protein CASSPGTGQETQYF.

This clone occurred once. This chain uses TRBV19 with TRBJ1-3; 10 bases are a match to TRBD1. CDR1 and CDR2 (germline): LNHDA, SQIVND (reference sequence). V was pared by 5 bases and J by 1 base, with 11 bases of the junction left unmatched. CDR3 length: 18 residues. DNA of the CDR3: TGTGCCAGTAGTGTATTACGGGACAGGGGAGCGTCTGGAAACACCATATATTTT. Residues: CASSVLRDRGASGNTIYF.

The chain carries TRBV7-3 and TRBJ2-1; 10 nucleotides agree with TRBD2. The ends lost 5 bases at V and 4 bases at J; junction bases unmatched: 8. Germline CDR1 and CDR2: SGHTA and FQGTGA. The CDR3 consists of 16 residues. Here the CDR3 DNA reads TGTGCCAGCAGCCAAAACCTAGCGGGGGTTTACAATGAGCAGTTCTTC. Translated: CASSQNLAGVYNEQFF. Filled out from reference TRBV7-3 and TRBJ2-1, the complete variable domain reads GAGVSQTPSNKVTEKGKYVELRCDPISGHTALYWYRQSLGQGPEFLIYFQGTGAADDSGLPNDRFFAVRPEGSVSTLKIQRTERGDSAVYLCASSQNLAGVYNEQFFGPGTRLTVL.